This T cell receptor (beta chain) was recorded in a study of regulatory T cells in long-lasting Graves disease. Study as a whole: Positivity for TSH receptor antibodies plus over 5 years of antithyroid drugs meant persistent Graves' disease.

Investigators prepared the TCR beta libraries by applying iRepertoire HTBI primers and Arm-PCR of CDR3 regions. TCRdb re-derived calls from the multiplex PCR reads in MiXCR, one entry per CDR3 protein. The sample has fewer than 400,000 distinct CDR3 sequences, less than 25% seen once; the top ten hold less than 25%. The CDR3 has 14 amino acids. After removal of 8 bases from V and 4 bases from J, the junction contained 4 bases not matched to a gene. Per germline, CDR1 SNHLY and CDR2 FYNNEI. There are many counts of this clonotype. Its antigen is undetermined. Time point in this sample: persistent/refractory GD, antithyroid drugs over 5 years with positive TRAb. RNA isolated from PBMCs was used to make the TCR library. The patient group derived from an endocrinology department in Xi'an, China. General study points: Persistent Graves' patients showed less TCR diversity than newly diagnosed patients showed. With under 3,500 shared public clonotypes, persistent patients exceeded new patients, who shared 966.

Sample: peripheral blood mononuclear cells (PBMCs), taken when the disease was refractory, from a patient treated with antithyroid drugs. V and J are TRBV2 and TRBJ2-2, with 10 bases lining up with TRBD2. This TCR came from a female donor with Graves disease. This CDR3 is CASAGTSATGELFF. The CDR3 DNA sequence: TGTGCCAGCGCCGGGACTAGCGCCACCGGGGAGCTGTTTTTT.